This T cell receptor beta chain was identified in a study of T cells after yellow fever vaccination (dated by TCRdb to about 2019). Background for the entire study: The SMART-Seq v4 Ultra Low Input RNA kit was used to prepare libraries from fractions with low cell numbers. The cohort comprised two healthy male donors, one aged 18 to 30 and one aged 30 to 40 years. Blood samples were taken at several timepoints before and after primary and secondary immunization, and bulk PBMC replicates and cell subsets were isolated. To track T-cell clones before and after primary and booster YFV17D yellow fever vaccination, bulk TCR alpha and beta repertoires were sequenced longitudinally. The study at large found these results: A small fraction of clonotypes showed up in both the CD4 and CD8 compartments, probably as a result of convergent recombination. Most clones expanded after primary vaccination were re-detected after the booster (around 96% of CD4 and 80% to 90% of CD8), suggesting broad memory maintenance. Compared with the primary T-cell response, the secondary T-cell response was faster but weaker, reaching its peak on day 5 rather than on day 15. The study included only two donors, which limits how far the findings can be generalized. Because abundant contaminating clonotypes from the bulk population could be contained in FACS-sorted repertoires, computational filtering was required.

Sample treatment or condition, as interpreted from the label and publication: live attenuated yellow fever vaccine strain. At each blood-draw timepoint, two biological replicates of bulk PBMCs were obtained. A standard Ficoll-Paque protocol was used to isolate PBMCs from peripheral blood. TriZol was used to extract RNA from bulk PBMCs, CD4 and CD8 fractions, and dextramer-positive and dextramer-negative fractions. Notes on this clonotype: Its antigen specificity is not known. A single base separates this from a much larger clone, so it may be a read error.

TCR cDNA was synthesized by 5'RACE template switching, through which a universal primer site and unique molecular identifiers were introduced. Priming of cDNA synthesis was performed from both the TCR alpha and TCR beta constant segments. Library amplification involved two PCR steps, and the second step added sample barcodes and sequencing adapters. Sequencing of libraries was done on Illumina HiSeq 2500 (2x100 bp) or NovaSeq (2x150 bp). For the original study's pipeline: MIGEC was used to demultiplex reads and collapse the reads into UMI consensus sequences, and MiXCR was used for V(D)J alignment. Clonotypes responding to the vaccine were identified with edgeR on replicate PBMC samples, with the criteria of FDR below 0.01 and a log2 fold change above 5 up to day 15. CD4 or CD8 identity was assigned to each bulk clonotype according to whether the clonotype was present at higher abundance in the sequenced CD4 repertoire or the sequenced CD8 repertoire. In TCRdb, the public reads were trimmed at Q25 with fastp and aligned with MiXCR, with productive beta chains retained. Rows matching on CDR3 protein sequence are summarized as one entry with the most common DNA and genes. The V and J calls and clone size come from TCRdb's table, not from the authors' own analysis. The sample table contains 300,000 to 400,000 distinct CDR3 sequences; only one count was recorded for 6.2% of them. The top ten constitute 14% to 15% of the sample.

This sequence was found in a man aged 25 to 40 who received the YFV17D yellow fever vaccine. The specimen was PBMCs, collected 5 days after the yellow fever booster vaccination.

The CDR3 region: CSVETKAGGLVAPDTQYF. Here is the DNA: TGCAGCGTTGAAACTAAGGCGGGAGGTCTAGTAGCTCCAGATACGCAGTATTTT. The V and J segments used are TRBV29-1 and TRBJ2-3, with 8 bases aligning to TRBD2. Sequences SQVTM (CDR1) and ANQGSEA (CDR2) are obtained from the germline V gene. At the junction V is shortened by 2 bases and J by 4 bases; bases outside the gene matches: 17. From cysteine to phenylalanine, the CDR3 is 18 amino acids long. Of all the DNA, just the CDR3 is kept, 54 bases in frame from base 1.